These 31 T cell receptor beta chains share one sample of origin, sequenced in a study of cytomegalovirus exposure and HLA in healthy donors (dated by TCRdb to about 2017). The library was built by means of the immunoSEQ multiplex PCR assay. For the multiplex PCR, a mixture combining 60 forward primers for TCR Vbeta segments and 13 reverse primers for TCR Jbeta segments was used. Entries here come from immuneACCESS through TCRdb and include only in-frame sequences with V and J called. Some clones fail to appear in such tables; in the studies checked, an unresolved V gene covers under half of the shortfall, and the cause of the remainder is unknown. The sample has about 100,000 clones on record, 75% to 85% of them singletons. The top ten clonotypes cover over 4% of the sample. Sequenced input: PBMCs. The receptors were sampled from a female donor in good health and CMV-seropositive.

The chain employs TRBV11-2 and TRBJ2-3; a weak D match, TRBD1 (6 bases). The germline CDR1 and CDR2 sequences are SGHAT and FQNNGV. V lost 4 bases and J lost 4, with 15 bases in between. The CDR3 runs 15 residues. CDR3 in amino acids: CASSSGQGWSDTQYF. In nucleotides, the CDR3 is TGTGCCAGCAGCTCGGGGCAGGGGTGGTCAGATACGCAGTATTTT.

This clone has more than one count but fewer than ten. The rearrangement uses TRBV6-1 and TRBJ1-5, with D possibly matching TRBD1 (6 bases). The V end was cut by 5 bases, the J end by 5 bases, with 16 bases between. Germline V gene sequence: CDR1 MNHNS, CDR2 SASEGT. The CDR3 consists of 15 residues. The chain's CDR3 is CASSWTGGADQPQHF. The CDR3 nucleotides are TGTGCCAGCAGTTGGACGGGGGGCGCGGATCAGCCCCAGCATTTT.

The chain uses TRBV11-2 and TRBJ2-5; D might be TRBD2 (6 bases). V lost 5 bases and J 5 bases, leaving 15 bases between the germline ends. Per germline, CDR1 SGHAT and CDR2 FQNNGV. CDR3 length equals 14 residues. The DNA of the CDR3 is TGTGCCAGCAGCCGCTTGTTACGGGGGGAGACCCAGTACTTC. It codes for CASSRLLRGETQYF.

The V and J genes are TRBV2 and TRBJ2-7, with 8 positions matching TRBD1. The trim removed 7 bases at V and 6 bases at J, leaving 11 bases unmatched. The CDR3 is 14 amino acids. CDR1 and CDR2 from the germline V gene are SNHLY and FYNNEI. The CDR3 DNA sequence: TGTGCCAGCATATCGTCGACAGGGGTGTCCGAGCAGTACTTC. Its protein product is CASISSTGVSEQYF.

The chain links TRBV7-2 to TRBJ2-5; maybe TRBD2 (7 bases). Germline V gives CDR1 SGHTA, CDR2 FQGNSA. This CDR3 comprises 17 residues. The V gene lost 5 bases and the J gene lost 1 base, with 20 bases spanning the gap. CDR3 amino acids: CASSPPGGRRAQETQYF. The CDR3 coding sequence is TGTGCCAGCAGCCCCCCGGGGGGCAGGCGAGCCCAAGAGACCCAGTACTTC.

The V call is TRBV12-2, the J call TRBJ2-2; the DNA was not compared with TRBD1, the D call given in the table. TRBV12-2 is given as a pseudogene. CDR3 size: 18 residues. The CDR3 loop is CASRFTSQGAPNTGELFF. The CDR3 DNA reads as TGTGCAAGTCGCTTTACTTCCCAGGGGGCGCCTAACACCGGGGAGCTGTTTTTT.

This chain uses TRBV7-9 with TRBJ2-7; a possible D gene is TRBD1 (5 bases). The CDR3 runs to 16 residues. V gave up 1 base and J gave up 1 base, with 14 bases separating them. Germline lookup yields CDR1 SEHNR and CDR2 FQNEAQ (reference sequence). This CDR3 is CASSLVGQGSSYEQYF. DNA of the CDR3: TGTGCCAGCAGCTTAGTCGGGCAGGGTTCATCCTACGAGCAGTACTTC.

The gene calls are TRBV5-5 and TRBJ2-3, with TRBD1 matching over 7 bases. This CDR3 is 15 amino acids long. The germline CDR1 and CDR2 sequences are SGHKS and YYEKEE (reference sequence). V shed 5 bases, J shed 0 bases, and the junction held 6 bases outside the gene matches. In DNA form, the CDR3 reads TGTGCCAGCAGGGGGACAGCTTCTAGCACAGATACGCAGTATTTT. Protein product: CASRGTASSTDTQYF. Using reference TRBV5-5 and TRBJ2-3 for the parts outside the CDR3, the full variable domain is DAGVTQSPTHLIKTRGQQVTLRCSPISGHKSVSWYQQVLGQGPQFIFQYYEKEERGRGNFPDRFSARQFPNYSSELNVNALLLGDSALYLCASRGTASSTDTQYFGPGTRLTVL.

CDR3 sequence reads: CASSLSSGSSYNEQFF. Written as DNA, the CDR3 is TGTGCCAGCAGCCTTTCTAGCGGGAGCTCCTACAATGAGCAGTTCTTC. J is TRBJ2-1 and V is TRBV7-2; 10 positions agree with TRBD2. This CDR3 contains 16 residues. Germline V gene lookup returns CDR1 SGHTA and CDR2 FQGNSA. Losses at the gene ends were 5 bases for V and 0 bases for J; bases not matched to a gene: 4.

This chain connects TRBV2 to TRBJ2-5, with TRBD2 matching 11 bases. The CDR3 sequence is 16 residues long. The germline V gene encodes CDR1 SNHLY and CDR2 FYNNEI. The V segment lost 1 base and the J segment 1 base; nucleotides outside the gene matches: 2. The CDR3 region has the DNA TGTGCCAGCAGTGAAGGACTAGCGGGGCTCCAAGAGACCCAGTACTTC. Protein sequence: CASSEGLAGLQETQYF.

CDR3 residues: CASSPDRGISQFF. The CDR3 DNA follows: TGTGCCAGCAGCCCCGACAGGGGGATATCGCAGTTCTTC. The V call is TRBV7-2, the J call TRBJ2-1, with TRBD1 matching over 9 bases. Germline trimming cut 5 bases from V and 12 bases from J; bases unmatched to any gene: 8. Germline CDR1 SGHTA, CDR2 FQGNSA. This CDR3 region has 13 residues.

The gene calls are TRBV5-1 and TRBJ2-3, with 7 bases fitting TRBD2. CDR1 SGHRS and CDR2 YFSETQ come from the germline V gene. This CDR3 has 15 amino acids. The trim removed 4 bases at V and 6 bases at J, leaving 11 bases unmatched. The CDR3 nucleotides read TGCGCCAGCAGCCCGGAGGGGCGGGGGTCGGATACGCAGTATTTT. This sequence encodes CASSPEGRGSDTQYF.

The genes are TRBV5-4 and TRBJ2-5, with 7 bases lining up with TRBD1. The CDR3 sequence is 16 residues long. With V trimmed by 0 bases and J by 4 bases, 9 bases remained unmatched. The germline CDR1 and CDR2 sequences are SGHNT and YYREEE (reference sequence). In DNA form, the CDR3 reads TGTGCCAGCAGCTTGGGGCGGAACAGGGGATTAGAGACCCAGTACTTC. Translated: CASSLGRNRGLETQYF.

This clone has only a few counts. V gene TRBV6-5 combines with J gene TRBJ1-6; maybe TRBD1 (5 bases). The germline V and J ends were trimmed by 5 bases and 6 bases, with 11 bases remaining between them. The CDR3 consists of 14 residues. Per the germline V gene, CDR1 is MNHEY and CDR2 is SVGAGI. CDR3 nucleotide sequence: TGTGCCAGCAGTCGGACAAAGGCTAATTCACCCCTCCACTTT. Protein sequence: CASSRTKANSPLHF.

The chain couples TRBV30 to TRBJ1-4, with 9 bases fitting TRBD1. The germline CDR1 and CDR2 sequences are GTSNPN and SVGIG (reference sequence). V lost 8 bases, J lost 5 bases, and 12 bases stayed unmatched. The CDR3 sequence is 15 residues long. The CDR3 sequence is CAGNLDRGGNEKLFF. CDR3 coding DNA: TGTGCCGGCAACCTCGACAGGGGGGGAAATGAAAAACTGTTTTTT. Full variable domain (outside the CDR3, taken from reference TRBV30 and TRBJ1-4): SQTIHQWPATLVQPVGSPLSLECTVEGTSNPNLYWYRQAAGRGLQLLFYSVGIGQISSEVPQNLSASRPQDRQFILSSKKLLLSDSGFYLCAGNLDRGGNEKLFFGSGTQLSVL.

This chain connects TRBV6-6 to TRBJ2-3; the match to TRBD2 covers 7 bases. Unmatched junction bases numbered 7, after V lost 5 bases and J lost 5 bases. This CDR3 region has 14 residues. Looked up from germline, CDR1 is MNHNY and CDR2 is SVGAGI (reference sequence). CDR3 DNA sequence: TGTGCCAGCAGTAGACTAGCCGTAAGAGATACGCAGTATTTT. This sequence encodes CASSRLAVRDTQYF.

This clone was observed a handful of times. The chain carries TRBV6-5 and TRBJ2-3; 7 bases align to TRBD2. CDR1 MNHEY and CDR2 SVGAGI come from the germline V gene. With V trimmed by 5 bases and J by 4 bases, 6 bases remained unmatched. The CDR3 extends over 14 amino acids. As DNA, the CDR3 is TGTGCCAGCAGTGAACAAGCGGGGTCAGATACGCAGTATTTT. This codes for CASSEQAGSDTQYF.

The V and J genes are TRBV5-1 and TRBJ2-3; 7 bases match TRBD2. This CDR3 is 15 amino acids long. J gave up 4 bases and V 1 base, and 6 bases lay outside the gene matches. In germline, CDR1 is SGHRS, CDR2 YFSETQ. CDR3 loop: CASSLPAGVADTQYF. DNA for the CDR3: TGCGCCAGCAGCTTGCCCGCGGGAGTGGCAGATACGCAGTATTTT. Complete variable domain (other parts from reference TRBV5-1 and TRBJ2-3): KAGVTQTPRYLIKTRGQQVTLSCSPISGHRSVSWYQQTPGQGLQFLFEYFSETQRNKGNFPGRFSGRQFSNSRSEMNVSTLELGDSALYLCASSLPAGVADTQYFGPGTRLTVL.

The chain couples TRBV19 to TRBJ2-1, with D possibly matching TRBD2 (6 bases). CDR1 LNHDA and CDR2 SQIVND come from the germline V gene (reference sequence). There are 14 residues in the CDR3. Between the trimmed V and J ends, which lost 5 bases and 5 bases, there was a span of 13 bases. The DNA for the CDR3 is TGTGCCAGTAGTCCGCGGAGGGAGAACAATGAGCAGTTCTTC. It codes for CASSPRRENNEQFF.

CDR3 sequence (DNA): TGTGCCACCAGCAGAGATCTTCAGGGGGCAAGAGTAAATGAGCAGTTCTTC. Translation: CATSRDLQGARVNEQFF. This chain links TRBV15 with TRBJ2-1, with TRBD1 matching 8 bases. Per germline, CDR1 LNHNV and CDR2 YYDKDF (reference sequence). This CDR3 is 17 amino acids long. Trimming took 0 bases from V and 7 from J; bases not matched to a gene: 11. The full variable domain, rest sourced from reference TRBV15 and TRBJ2-1, is DAMVIQNPRYQVTQFGKPVTLSCSQTLNHNVMYWYQQKSSQAPKLLFHYYDKDFNNEADTPDNFQSRRPNTSFCFLDIRSPGLGDTAMYLCATSRDLQGARVNEQFFGPGTRLTVL.

J is TRBJ2-1 and V is TRBV15; D is possibly TRBD1 (6 bases). V was pared by 5 bases and J by 7 bases, with 15 bases between. The germline V gene has CDR1 LNHNV and CDR2 YYDKDF (reference sequence). The CDR3 is 14 residues long. The CDR3 DNA is TGTGCCACCAGCGGACTCCCACAGGGTAATGAGCAGTTCTTC. This sequence encodes CATSGLPQGNEQFF.

The genes are TRBV18 and TRBJ2-7; 8 bases are a match to TRBD1. The germline V gene has CDR1 KGHSH and CDR2 LQKENI. Trimming cost V 5 bases and J 0 bases; bases outside gene matches: 12. CDR3 length equals 17 residues. The CDR3 DNA follows: TGTGCCAGCTCAACGAGACAGGGGTCGATAAGCTCCTACGAGCAGTACTTC. Protein sequence: CASSTRQGSISSYEQYF.

The chain joins TRBV7-2 to TRBJ2-7; 7 nucleotides align to TRBD2. J lost 2 bases, V lost 5 bases, and 12 bases had no gene match. The CDR3 consists of 16 residues. The germline gives CDR1 SGHTA, CDR2 FQGNSA. The CDR3 sequence: CASSTPRGDWAYEQYF. The CDR3 DNA reads TGTGCCAGCAGCACACCCCGGGGGGATTGGGCCTACGAGCAGTACTTC.

In this sample, this clone turned up a few times. V and J are TRBV7-7 and TRBJ2-1, with 7 bases aligning to TRBD1. CDR3 size: 15 residues. Losses at the gene ends were 5 bases for V and 0 bases for J; bases not matched to a gene: 4. Looked up from germline, CDR1 is SSHAT and CDR2 is FNYEAQ (reference sequence). As DNA, the CDR3 is TGTGCCAGCAGCCGGGGACAGAGCTCCTACAATGAGCAGTTCTTC. Translating it yields CASSRGQSSYNEQFF.

V usage is TRBV6-6 and J usage is TRBJ2-1; the D gene is possibly TRBD2 (6 bases). V lost 5 bases and J 4 bases, leaving 12 bases between the germline ends. CDR3 size: 14 residues. In germline, CDR1 is MNHNY, CDR2 SVGAGI (reference sequence). CDR3 in DNA: TGTGCCAGCAGTCGGGACTCGGGATACAATGAGCAGTTCTTC. Translating it yields CASSRDSGYNEQFF.

The chain joins TRBV14 to TRBJ2-5, with D possibly being TRBD1 (7 bases). The length of the CDR3 is 15 residues. The germline V gene encodes CDR1 SGHDN and CDR2 FVKESK. Trimming cost V 4 bases and J 4 bases, with 16 bases left between them. The CDR3 DNA reads TGTGCCAGCAGCCTCCTCGGGGGACAGCGAGAGACCCAGTACTTC. This gives the protein CASSLLGGQRETQYF. The complete variable domain, with remaining parts taken from reference TRBV14 and TRBJ2-5, reads EAGVTQFPSHSVIEKGQTVTLRCDPISGHDNLYWYRRVMGKEIKFLLHFVKESKQDESGMPNNRFLAERTGGTYSTLKVQPAELEDSGVYFCASSLLGGQRETQYFGPGTRLLVL.

The V call is TRBV13, the J call TRBJ2-7, with D possibly TRBD1 on 6 matching bases. Germline values: CDR1 PRHDT, CDR2 FYEKMQ (reference sequence). V lost 5 bases and J 3 bases, leaving 11 bases between the germline ends. The CDR3 length is 13 residues. CDR3 DNA sequence: TGTGCCAGCAGCGTCACAGGGATCTACGAGCAGTACTTC. Encoded protein: CASSVTGIYEQYF.

The CDR3 loop is CASSPRTSGSYNEQFF. CDR3 DNA sequence: TGTGCCAGCAGCCCCCGGACCAGCGGCTCCTACAATGAGCAGTTCTTC. V is TRBV7-8 and J is TRBJ2-1, with a possible D match to TRBD2 (5 bases). CDR1 and CDR2 from the germline V gene are SGHVS and FQNEAQ. The V and J ends lost 5 bases and 0 bases respectively, with 14 bases between them. This CDR3 has 16 residues. The full variable domain, rest sourced from reference TRBV7-8 and TRBJ2-1, is GAGVSQSPRYKVAKRGQDVALRCDPISGHVSLFWYQQALGQGPEFLTYFQNEAQLDKSGLPSDRFFAERPEGSVSTLKIQRTQQEDSAVYLCASSPRTSGSYNEQFFGPGTRLTVL.

V gene TRBV9 combines with J gene TRBJ2-5, with 15 bases fitting TRBD2. The CDR3 covers 19 residues. The V and J ends lost 3 bases and 2 bases, in that order; junction bases with no gene match: 11. Germline-derived CDR1 and CDR2 are SGDLS and YYNGEE. DNA for the CDR3: TGTGCCAGCAGCGATACGGGGGGACTAGCGGGAGGCGGGCAAGAGACCCAGTACTTC. Encoded protein: CASSDTGGLAGGGQETQYF.

In this sample, this clone turned up a few times. This sequence joins TRBV7-9 and TRBJ1-5; 7 positions match TRBD1. The ends lost 0 bases at V and 3 bases at J; junction bases unmatched: 5. CDR1 is SEHNR and CDR2 is FQNEAQ in the germline V gene (reference sequence). The CDR3 consists of 16 residues. CDR3 protein: CASSLAGGTDNQPQHF. The CDR3 DNA is TGTGCCAGCAGCTTAGCGGGTGGGACAGACAATCAGCCCCAGCATTTT.

In DNA, the CDR3 is TGTGCCAGCAGCTCAGGGGTATCGCCCTACGAGCAGTACTTC. It specifies CASSSGVSPYEQYF. The rearrangement links TRBV7-8 to TRBJ2-7; possible D gene TRBD1, 6 bases. The CDR3 is 14 residues long. The germline V and J ends were trimmed by 4 bases and 2 bases, with 12 bases remaining between them. Germline CDR1 SGHVS, CDR2 FQNEAQ.